This TCR beta chain was sequenced in a study of blood T cells in healthy people across ages (dated by TCRdb to 2015 to 2017). Regarding the research as a whole: In model experiments, roughly one uniquely barcoded TCR beta cDNA molecule per two T cells was captured by template switching. Donors of different ages were randomly distributed across sequencing lanes to avoid experimental bias. The study analyzed two additional independent replicas of 1 million unique cDNA reads from the same blood draw for two donors, one aged 18 to 29 and one aged 80 or older. The donors were divided into four age groups: young (average around 16 years), middle-aged (about 40), aged (approximately 62) and long-lived (about 90). Age-related changes in TCR beta repertoire diversity were measured in the study by deep sequencing normalized with unique cDNA molecular identifiers. The research as a whole found: Observed TCR beta diversity per million T cells fell roughly linearly with age, and a significant reduction was already apparent by age roughly 40. The long-lived group showed more naive CD4+ T cells, fewer expanded clones and increased TCR diversity than the aged group, suggesting age selection. Total diversity estimates from one million sequenced T cells were considered lower bounds and underestimates. Because the CMV infection status of the donors was unknown, age-related changes in expanded clonotypes may potentially have been confounded. Because profiling used bulk unsorted PBMCs, naive and antigen-experienced compartments could not be compared conclusively. The percentage of naive T cells measured by flow cytometry correlated strongly with observed TCR beta diversity.

Comments on this clonotype: This clone's antigen is unknown. Given a much more abundant clone one base away, this may be a read error.

The library was prepared using 5' RACE. TCRdb records Illumina HiSeq 2500 as the sequencer. A second PCR of roughly 7 to 12 cycles was run with a J-beta primer mix and a sample-barcoded 5' primer. Each TCR beta cDNA molecule received a unique molecular identifier from a template-switch 5' adaptor carrying 12 random nucleotides. Each sample yielded at least 2.5 million CDR3-containing paired-end reads. The Mint cDNA synthesis kit, primed by a TRBC-specific oligonucleotide, was used to synthesize first-strand cDNA from all RNA. All cDNA was treated with uracil-DNA glycosylase and then went through a first 18-cycle PCR with the universal primers M1SS and BC2_uni_R. From the authors' description of their analysis: For normalization, 1 million high-quality reads were randomly selected from each sample, with every read carrying a distinct molecular identifier. Reads with shared molecular identifiers were discarded instead of being binned into consensus sequences. MiTCR, with a Q25 quality threshold and the strictest error-elimination algorithm, was used for CDR3 identification, clonotype clustering and error correction. A nonparametric unseen species model with Euler transformation was used to estimate a lower bound on total TCR beta diversity. The public reads were quality trimmed at Q25 with fastp and then assembled into clones with MiXCR by TCRdb, keeping productive beta chains. Each CDR3 protein gets just one entry, which takes the most common genes and DNA from the rows behind it. These V and J calls are TCRdb output, not the study's own analysis. Here the sample has over 500,000 distinct CDR3 sequences; approximately 52% occur a single time. Together, the top ten hold roughly 13% of the sample.

From the cysteine up to the phenylalanine, the CDR3 has a length of 14 residues. CDR3 DNA is the only sequence kept; it has 42 bases, read in frame from the first base. Between the V and J ends, shortened by 7 bases and 0 bases respectively, the junction contains 13 bases. Per the germline V gene, SQVTM is the CDR1 and ANQGSEA is the CDR2. The donors were roughly 39 Caucasian individuals from Russia, aged 6 to 90 years, who were systemically healthy. Around 10 milliliters of peripheral blood were collected from each donor into EDTA-treated Vacutainer tubes. Ficoll-Paque density-gradient centrifugation was used to isolate PBMCs, with at least 6.5 million per sample. Total RNA, at least 5 micrograms per sample, was extracted from PBMCs with Trizol reagent. The percentages of naive CD45RAhigh/CD27high T cells were determined by flow cytometry on a PBMC aliquot from every donor.

The TCR sequence derives from a woman aged 80 or older in good health. This sequence uses TRBV29-1 and TRBJ2-1; the D gene could be either TRBD1 or TRBD2, each agreeing at 5 bases. The sequenced sample consisted of blood. The bases are TGCAGCGCCCCCGGGACCAGCTCCTACAATGAGCAGTTCTTC. It translates to CSAPGTSSYNEQFF.